This TCR beta chain was found in a study of blood T cell repertoires in COVID-19. Study-wide context: Sites across the United States, Italy and Spain contributed samples from acute and convalescent COVID-19. Nucleic acid was either cDNA or gDNA, and it came from T cells, B-cell-depleted T cells, or PBMCs.

This CDR3 has 13 residues. Unmatched junction bases numbered 10, after V lost 9 bases and J lost 6 bases. The germline CDR1 and CDR2 sequences are SGHNT and YYREEE (reference sequence). Per the study methods: Quantification of nucleated cells was approximated via reference gene primer amplification. Data came from immunoSEQ multiplex PCR; TCRdb stores just in-frame clones and leaves some out. The V and J calls and clone size were taken over from that table, and D and trimming were inferred from the DNA. This table has more than 200,000 clones, around four fifths appearing once. The specimen sequenced was peripheral blood. The rearrangement joins TRBV5-4 to TRBJ2-7; 9 positions match TRBD1. The TCR sequence derives from a woman in her 70s with active or convalescent COVID-19. Here the CDR3 reads CATSGQGLPEQYF. The CDR3 nucleotides read TGTGCCACCTCGGGACAGGGACTTCCCGAGCAGTACTTC.